Below, 17 T cell receptor beta chains from the same sample are listed, as sequenced in a study of technical replicates of blood from several donors. Some clones are missing from TCRdb's copy, which holds only in-frame ones; the method was immunoSEQ multiplex PCR. The repertoire holds roughly 60,000 clones, with 75% to 90% as singletons. What was sequenced was PBMCs. These receptors came from a human donor in good health. Some clones in this sample may be carry-over from other donors' samples.

Only one count was recorded for this clone. The gene calls are TRBV4-2 and TRBJ1-2; a weak D match, TRBD1 (6 bases). From germline, CDR1 is LGHNA and CDR2 YNFKEQ. This CDR3 has 15 amino acids. V was cut by 4 bases and J by 8 bases, with 20 bases left in between. The CDR3 bases are TGTGCCAGCAGCCCCTCGGGGTCAGGGGCAGAGGGCTACACCTTC. It encodes CASSPSGSGAEGYTF.

J is TRBJ2-3 and V is TRBV4-1, with D unresolved. The CDR3 loop spans 15 amino acids. CDR1 and CDR2 from the germline V gene are MGHRA and YSYEKL. V was pared by 6 bases and J by 0 bases, with 13 bases between. The CDR3 loop is CASRKEFSSTDTQYF. The CDR3 DNA follows: TGCGCCAGCAGAAAGGAGTTCTCTAGCACAGATACGCAGTATTTT.

The V gene is TRBV4-3, the J gene TRBJ2-7; perhaps TRBD2 as D (6 bases). From germline, CDR1 is LGHNA and CDR2 YSLEER. The CDR3 is 15 amino acids. Trimming left V 2 bases short and J 1 base short, with 12 bases between. Here the CDR3 reads CASSQIADPSYEQYF. CDR3 sequence (DNA): TGCGCCAGCAGCCAAATAGCGGACCCATCCTACGAGCAGTACTTC.

The chain couples TRBV14 to TRBJ2-2, with D perhaps matching TRBD2 (6 bases). V lost 10 bases to trimming and J lost 5 bases, with 14 bases between them. Germline loops: CDR1 SGHDN, CDR2 FVKESK. CDR3 length: 13 residues. CDR3 sequence: CATRFAGTGELFF. The DNA of the CDR3 is TGTGCCACCCGATTCGCGGGAACCGGGGAGCTGTTTTTT.

The V call is TRBV4-3, the J call TRBJ2-1, with 7 positions matching TRBD2. The CDR3 length is 14 residues. CDR1 and CDR2 from the germline V gene are LGHNA and YSLEER. V dropped 3 bases and J dropped 8; count of bases not matched to a gene: 7. The CDR3 DNA reads as TGCGCCAGCAGCCAGGAGGGAGGGCTCGATGAGCAGTTCTTC. Its translation: CASSQEGGLDEQFF.

The chain recombines TRBV2 with TRBJ2-3; the match to TRBD2 covers 9 bases. The CDR3 totals 15 residues. Germline trimming cut 4 bases from V and 1 base from J; bases unmatched to any gene: 3. CDR1 is SNHLY, CDR2 FYNNEI, per germline. The DNA for the CDR3 is TGTGCCAGCAGTGCGGAGCGGGGGGGCACAGATACGCAGTATTTT. Translating it yields CASSAERGGTDTQYF.

This chain connects TRBV5-1 to TRBJ2-2; perhaps TRBD1 as D (6 bases). Germline lookup yields CDR1 SGHRS and CDR2 YFSETQ. V lost 9 bases, J lost 0 bases, and 15 bases lay in between. There are 15 residues in the CDR3. DNA of the CDR3: TGCGCCACCAAACCTAAGGGGGCGAACACCGGGGAGCTGTTTTTT. Translated, it gives CATKPKGANTGELFF. The full variable domain, in which reference TRBV5-1 and TRBJ2-2 provide the parts outside the CDR3, is KAGVTQTPRYLIKTRGQQVTLSCSPISGHRSVSWYQQTPGQGLQFLFEYFSETQRNKGNFPGRFSGRQFSNSRSEMNVSTLELGDSALYLCATKPKGANTGELFFGEGSRLTVL.

This clone was detected once. CDR3 loop: CASSLETLISYNEQFF. CDR3 bases: TGCGCCAGCAGCTTGGAGACTCTAATCTCCTACAATGAGCAGTTCTTC. The chain employs TRBV5-1 and TRBJ2-1; no clear D gene. Germline lookup yields CDR1 SGHRS and CDR2 YFSETQ. The CDR3 extends over 16 amino acids. V lost 0 bases and J lost 0, with 10 bases in between. The whole variable domain, filled in from reference TRBV5-1 and TRBJ2-1, reads KAGVTQTPRYLIKTRGQQVTLSCSPISGHRSVSWYQQTPGQGLQFLFEYFSETQRNKGNFPGRFSGRQFSNSRSEMNVSTLELGDSALYLCASSLETLISYNEQFFGPGTRLTVL.

The chain joins TRBV7-9 to TRBJ1-3; unclear D gene. The CDR3 spans 15 residues. Trimming pared 3 bases from V and 0 bases from J, leaving 9 bases between. Germline V gene lookup returns CDR1 SEHNR and CDR2 FQNEAQ (reference sequence). CDR3 loop: CASSFVGSSGNTIYF. The CDR3 bases are TGTGCCAGCAGCTTCGTGGGGAGCTCTGGAAACACCATATATTTT.

The chain carries TRBV9 and TRBJ2-2; 7 positions match TRBD2. CDR3 length equals 18 residues. Germline V gene data show CDR1 as SGDLS and CDR2 as YYNGEE. V gave up 4 bases and J gave up 7 bases; unmatched junction bases: 19. CDR3 protein: CASSSPAPPGTNGGELFF. The CDR3 DNA reads TGTGCCAGCAGCTCCCCCGCTCCGCCCGGGACTAACGGCGGGGAGCTGTTTTTT.

The gene calls are TRBV7-9 and TRBJ2-1; 10 nucleotides match TRBD2. CDR3 length: 16 residues. V dropped 4 bases and J dropped 9; count of bases not matched to a gene: 12. Germline values: CDR1 SEHNR, CDR2 FQNEAQ (reference sequence). The CDR3 nucleotides are TGTGCCAGCAGCTCGTCCGGGGGTCCTAGCGGGAGTGAGCAGTTCTTC. Amino acid sequence: CASSSSGGPSGSEQFF.

V is TRBV2 and J is TRBJ2-7, with a tentative D call TRBD2 (5 bases). The CDR3 loop spans 12 amino acids. Germline V CDR1 and CDR2: SNHLY, FYNNEI. V lost 8 bases and J lost 4, with 12 bases in between. The CDR3 DNA follows: TGTGCCAGCGTTGGCGGGTTGTACGAGCAGTACTTC. Amino acids: CASVGGLYEQYF.

The rearrangement links TRBV4-3 to TRBJ2-1; 15 bases align to TRBD2. This CDR3 contains 16 residues. Germline V CDR1 and CDR2: LGHNA, YSLEER. V lost 2 bases, J lost 10 bases, and 6 bases stayed unmatched. The CDR3 DNA reads TGCGCCAGCAGCCAACCCGGACTAGCGGGGGGGCAGGAGCAGTTCTTC. It is translated as CASSQPGLAGGQEQFF.

The genes are TRBV18 and TRBJ2-7; 10 bases fit TRBD1. V trimming: 6 bases; J trimming: 5 bases; junction bases outside the gene matches: 10. CDR3 size: 15 residues. Germline V lookup: CDR1 KGHSH, CDR2 LQKENI. Here the CDR3 reads CASSPDRGLSHEQYF. The CDR3 DNA reads as TGTGCCAGCTCTCCTGACAGGGGGCTGTCCCACGAGCAGTACTTC.

This chain links TRBV5-6 with TRBJ1-6, with D hard to call. The CDR3 has 16 residues. Looked up from germline, CDR1 is SGHDT and CDR2 is YYEEEE. The V end was cut by 0 bases, the J end by 8 bases, with 15 bases between. CDR3: CASSLGRRRADSPLHF. As DNA, the CDR3 is TGTGCCAGCAGCTTGGGCCGTAGGAGGGCGGATTCACCCCTCCACTTT.

This clone was observed once. This sequence joins TRBV21-1 and TRBJ2-1; the D call TRBD1 from the table was never checked on the DNA. TRBV21-1 is flagged as a pseudogene. This CDR3 is 18 amino acids long. The CDR3 nucleotides read TGTGCCAGCAGCAAGAATTGGGACAGGTATTTTAAATTTAGTGAGCAGTTCTTC. As protein: CASSKNWDRYFKFSEQFF.

The J gene is TRBJ2-1, the V gene TRBV4-2; TRBD2 matches 7 bases. The CDR3 is 16 amino acids. V was pared by 2 bases and J by 7 bases, with 11 bases of the junction left unmatched. The germline CDR1 and CDR2 sequences are LGHNA and YNFKEQ. CDR3 sequence reads: CASSQPGTITRNEQFF. The CDR3 DNA sequence: TGTGCCAGCAGCCAACCCGGGACTATCACGAGAAATGAGCAGTTCTTC.